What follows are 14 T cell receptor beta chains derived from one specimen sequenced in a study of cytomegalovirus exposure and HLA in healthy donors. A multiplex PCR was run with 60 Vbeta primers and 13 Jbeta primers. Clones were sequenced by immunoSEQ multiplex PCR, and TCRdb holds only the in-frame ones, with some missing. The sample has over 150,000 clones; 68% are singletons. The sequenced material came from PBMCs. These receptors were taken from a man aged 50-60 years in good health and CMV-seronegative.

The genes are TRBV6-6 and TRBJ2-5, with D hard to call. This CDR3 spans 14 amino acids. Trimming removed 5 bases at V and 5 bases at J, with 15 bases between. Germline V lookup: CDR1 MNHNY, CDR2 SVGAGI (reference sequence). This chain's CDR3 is CASSSDAPPETQYF. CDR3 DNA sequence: TGTGCCAGCAGTAGCGACGCCCCCCCGGAGACCCAGTACTTC.

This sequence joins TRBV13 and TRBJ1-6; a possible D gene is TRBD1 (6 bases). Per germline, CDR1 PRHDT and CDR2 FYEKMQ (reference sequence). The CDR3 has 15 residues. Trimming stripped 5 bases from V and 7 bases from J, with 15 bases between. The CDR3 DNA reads TGTGCCAGCAGCCAGCACAGGGTCGGCAATTCACCCCTCCACTTT. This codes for CASSQHRVGNSPLHF.

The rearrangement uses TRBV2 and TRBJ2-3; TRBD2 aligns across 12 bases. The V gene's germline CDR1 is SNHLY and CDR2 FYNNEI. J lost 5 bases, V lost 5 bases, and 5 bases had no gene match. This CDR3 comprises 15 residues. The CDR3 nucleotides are TGTGCCAGCAGTAACCTAGCGGGGGGGAGAGATACGCAGTATTTT. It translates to CASSNLAGGRDTQYF.

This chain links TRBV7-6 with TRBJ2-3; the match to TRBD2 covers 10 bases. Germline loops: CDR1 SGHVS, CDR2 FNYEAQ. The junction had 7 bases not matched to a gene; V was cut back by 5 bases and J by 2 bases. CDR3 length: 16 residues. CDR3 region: CASSRSGGAYTDTQYF. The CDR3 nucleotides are TGTGCCAGCAGCAGAAGCGGGGGGGCCTACACAGATACGCAGTATTTT.

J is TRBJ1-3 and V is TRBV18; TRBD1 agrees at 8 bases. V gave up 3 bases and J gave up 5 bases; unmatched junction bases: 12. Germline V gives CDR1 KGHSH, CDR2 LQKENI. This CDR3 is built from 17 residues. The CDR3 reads CASSPLGGRGQRNTIYF. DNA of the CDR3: TGTGCCAGCTCACCCCTGGGTGGCAGGGGGCAGAGAAACACCATATATTTT.

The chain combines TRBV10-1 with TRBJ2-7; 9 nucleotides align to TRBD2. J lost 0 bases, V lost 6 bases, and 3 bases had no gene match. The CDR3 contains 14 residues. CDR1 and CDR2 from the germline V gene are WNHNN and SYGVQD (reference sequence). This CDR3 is CASSSGGSSYEQYF. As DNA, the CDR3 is TGCGCCAGCAGCAGCGGGGGGAGCTCCTACGAGCAGTACTTC.

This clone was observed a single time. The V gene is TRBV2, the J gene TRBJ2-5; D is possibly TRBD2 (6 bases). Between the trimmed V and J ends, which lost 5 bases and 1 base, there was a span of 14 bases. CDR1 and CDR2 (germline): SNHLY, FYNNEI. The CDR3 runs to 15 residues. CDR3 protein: CASSFEAGLQETQYF. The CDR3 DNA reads TGTGCCAGCAGTTTCGAAGCGGGCCTCCAAGAGACCCAGTACTTC.

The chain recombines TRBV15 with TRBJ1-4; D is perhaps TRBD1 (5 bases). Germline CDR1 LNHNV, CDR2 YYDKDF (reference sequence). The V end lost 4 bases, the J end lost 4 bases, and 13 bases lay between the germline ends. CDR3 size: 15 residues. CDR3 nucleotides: TGTGCCACCAGCAACCTACAGGAGCGTAATGAAAAACTGTTTTTT. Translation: CATSNLQERNEKLFF.

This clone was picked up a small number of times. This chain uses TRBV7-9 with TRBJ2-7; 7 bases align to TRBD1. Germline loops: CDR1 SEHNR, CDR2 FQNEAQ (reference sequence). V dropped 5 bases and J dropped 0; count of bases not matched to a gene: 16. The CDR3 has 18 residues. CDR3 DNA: TGTGCCAGCAGCCACCGTCAGACAGGGCTTCCGAGCTCCTACGAGCAGTACTTC. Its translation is CASSHRQTGLPSSYEQYF.

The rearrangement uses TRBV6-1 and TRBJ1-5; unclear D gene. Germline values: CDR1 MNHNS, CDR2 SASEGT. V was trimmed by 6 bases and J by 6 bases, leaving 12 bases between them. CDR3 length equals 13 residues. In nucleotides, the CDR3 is TGTGCCAGCAGCCAAGGAGGTGGTCAGCCCCAGCATTTT. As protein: CASSQGGGQPQHF.

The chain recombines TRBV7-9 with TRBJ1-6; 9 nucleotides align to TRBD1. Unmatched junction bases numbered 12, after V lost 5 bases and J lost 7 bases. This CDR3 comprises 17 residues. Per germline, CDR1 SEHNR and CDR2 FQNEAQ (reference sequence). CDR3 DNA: TGTGCCAGCAGCCCGCTCGGGGGACAGGGAAAAAATTCACCCCTCCACTTT. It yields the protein CASSPLGGQGKNSPLHF.

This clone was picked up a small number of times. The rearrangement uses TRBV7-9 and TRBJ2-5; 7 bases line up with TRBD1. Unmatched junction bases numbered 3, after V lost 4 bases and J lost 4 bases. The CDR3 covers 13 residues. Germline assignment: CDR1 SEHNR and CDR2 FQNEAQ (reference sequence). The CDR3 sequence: CASSWGQLETQYF. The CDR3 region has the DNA TGTGCCAGCAGCTGGGGACAGTTAGAGACCCAGTACTTC.

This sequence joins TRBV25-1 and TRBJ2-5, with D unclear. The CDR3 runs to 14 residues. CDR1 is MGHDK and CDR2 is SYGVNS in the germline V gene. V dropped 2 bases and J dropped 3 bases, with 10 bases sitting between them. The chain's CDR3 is CASSEVRSKETQYF. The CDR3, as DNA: TGTGCCAGCAGTGAAGTCCGGTCGAAAGAGACCCAGTACTTC.

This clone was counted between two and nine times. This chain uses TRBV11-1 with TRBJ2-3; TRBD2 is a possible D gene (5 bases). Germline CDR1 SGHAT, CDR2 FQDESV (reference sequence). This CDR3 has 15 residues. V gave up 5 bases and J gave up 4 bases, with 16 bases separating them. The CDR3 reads CASSPPGMGADTQYF. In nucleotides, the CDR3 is TGTGCCAGCAGCCCCCCGGGGATGGGCGCAGATACGCAGTATTTT.